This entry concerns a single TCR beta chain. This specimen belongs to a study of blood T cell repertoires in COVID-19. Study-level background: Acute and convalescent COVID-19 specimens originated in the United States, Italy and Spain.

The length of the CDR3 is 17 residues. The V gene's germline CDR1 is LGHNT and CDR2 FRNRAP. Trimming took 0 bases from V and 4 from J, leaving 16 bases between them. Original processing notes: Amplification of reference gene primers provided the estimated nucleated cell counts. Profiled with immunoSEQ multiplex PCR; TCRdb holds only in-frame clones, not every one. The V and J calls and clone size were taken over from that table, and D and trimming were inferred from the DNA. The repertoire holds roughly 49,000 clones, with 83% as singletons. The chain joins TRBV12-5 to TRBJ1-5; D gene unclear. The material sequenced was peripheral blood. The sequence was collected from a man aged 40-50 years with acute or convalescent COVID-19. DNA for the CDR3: TGTGCTAGTGGTTTGGTACTCGGTCGGCAGCGAAATCAGCCCCAGCATTTT. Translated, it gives CASGLVLGRQRNQPQHF.